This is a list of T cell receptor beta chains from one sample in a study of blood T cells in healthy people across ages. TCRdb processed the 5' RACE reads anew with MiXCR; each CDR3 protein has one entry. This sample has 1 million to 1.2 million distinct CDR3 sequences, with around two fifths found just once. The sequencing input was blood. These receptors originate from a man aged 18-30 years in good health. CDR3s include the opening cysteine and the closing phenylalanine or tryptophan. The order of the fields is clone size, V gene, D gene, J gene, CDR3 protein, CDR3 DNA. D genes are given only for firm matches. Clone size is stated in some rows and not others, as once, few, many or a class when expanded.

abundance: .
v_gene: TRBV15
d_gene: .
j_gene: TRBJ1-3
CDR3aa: CATSRDTGSGNTIYF
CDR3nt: TGTGCCACCAGCAGAGATACGGGGTCCGGAAACACCATATATTTT

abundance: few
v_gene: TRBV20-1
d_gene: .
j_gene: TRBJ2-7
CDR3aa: CSALQATGIHEQYF
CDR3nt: TGCAGTGCCCTCCAGGCGACAGGTATCCACGAGCAGTACTTC

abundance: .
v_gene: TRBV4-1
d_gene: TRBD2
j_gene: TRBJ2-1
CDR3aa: CASSQGLAGTKETQFF
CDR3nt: TGCGCCAGCAGCCAGGGACTAGCGGGGACAAAAGAGACCCAGTTCTTC

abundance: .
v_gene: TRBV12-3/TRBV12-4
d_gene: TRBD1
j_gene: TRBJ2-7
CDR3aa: CASRGTGGLYEQYF
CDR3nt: TGTGCCAGCAGGGGGACAGGCGGGCTCTACGAGCAGTACTTC

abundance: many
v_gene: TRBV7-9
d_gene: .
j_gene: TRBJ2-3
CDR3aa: CASSLRGRSTDTQYF
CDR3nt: TGTGCCAGCAGCTTAAGAGGACGGAGCACAGATACGCAGTATTTT

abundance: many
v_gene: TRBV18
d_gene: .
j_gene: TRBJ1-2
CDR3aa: CASSSGQGNYGYTF
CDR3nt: TGTGCCAGCTCGTCAGGGCAGGGCAACTATGGCTACACCTTC

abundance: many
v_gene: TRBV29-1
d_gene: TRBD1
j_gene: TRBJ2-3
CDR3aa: CSVDGTGRRDTQYF
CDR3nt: TGCAGCGTTGATGGGACAGGGCGAAGGGATACGCAGTATTTT

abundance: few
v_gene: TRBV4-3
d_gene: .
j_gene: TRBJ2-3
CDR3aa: CASSQVSDSYYTDTQYF
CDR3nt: TGCGCCAGCAGCCAAGTCTCGGACTCATATTACACAGATACGCAGTATTTT

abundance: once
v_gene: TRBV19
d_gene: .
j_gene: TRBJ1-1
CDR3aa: CASGSRLEAFF
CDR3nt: TGTGCCAGTGGGTCCCGACTTGAAGCTTTCTTT

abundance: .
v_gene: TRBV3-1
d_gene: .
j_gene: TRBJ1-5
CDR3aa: CASSPRGRGYQPQHF
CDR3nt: TGTGCCAGCAGTCCAAGGGGCAGGGGTTATCAGCCCCAGCATTTT

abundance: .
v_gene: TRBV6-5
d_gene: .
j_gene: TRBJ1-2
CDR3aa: CASSLHGHESYGYTF
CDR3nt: TGTGCCAGCAGTCTACATGGACACGAGTCCTATGGCTACACCTTC

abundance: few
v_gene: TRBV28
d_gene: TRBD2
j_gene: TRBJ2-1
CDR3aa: CASSPTGTSGNEQFF
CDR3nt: TGTGCCAGCAGTCCTACCGGGACTAGTGGCAATGAGCAGTTCTTC

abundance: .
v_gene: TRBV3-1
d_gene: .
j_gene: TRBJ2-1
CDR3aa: CASSHSHPDSEQFF
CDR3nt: TGTGCCAGCAGCCATAGTCATCCGGACTCAGAGCAGTTCTTC

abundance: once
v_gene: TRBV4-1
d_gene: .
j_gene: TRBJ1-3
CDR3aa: CASSQDPPASLSSGNTIYF
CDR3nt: TGCGCCAGCAGCCAAGATCCACCAGCCAGCCTGAGCTCTGGAAACACCATATATTTT

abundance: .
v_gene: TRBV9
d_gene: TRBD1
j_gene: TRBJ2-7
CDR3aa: CASSSDTGVNYEQYF
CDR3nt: TGTGCCAGCAGTTCAGATACAGGGGTGAACTACGAGCAGTACTTC

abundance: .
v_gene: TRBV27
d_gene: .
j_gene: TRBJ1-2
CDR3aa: CASNPFAGAINYGYTF
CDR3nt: TGTGCCAGCAACCCCTTTGCAGGGGCGATTAACTATGGCTACACCTTC

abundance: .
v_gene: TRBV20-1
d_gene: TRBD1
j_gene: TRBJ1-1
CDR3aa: CSPILTGTAEAFF
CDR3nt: TGCAGTCCCATCTTGACAGGGACGGCTGAAGCTTTCTTT

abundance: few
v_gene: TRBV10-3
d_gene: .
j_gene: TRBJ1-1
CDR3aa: CAISDGGQAFF
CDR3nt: TGTGCCATCAGTGACGGCGGCCAAGCTTTCTTT

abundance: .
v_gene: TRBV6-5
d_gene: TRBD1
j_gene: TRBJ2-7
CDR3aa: CASRPAGTANTYEQYF
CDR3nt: TGTGCCAGCAGGCCAGCCGGGACAGCGAACACCTACGAGCAGTACTTC

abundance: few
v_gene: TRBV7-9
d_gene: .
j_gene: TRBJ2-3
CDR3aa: CASSSAHLTLGQYF
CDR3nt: TGTGCCAGCAGCTCCGCCCACCTGACACTCGGGCAGTATTTT

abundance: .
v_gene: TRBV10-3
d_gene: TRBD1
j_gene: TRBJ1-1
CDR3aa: CAISEHGTGRGEAFF
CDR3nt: TGTGCCATCAGTGAGCACGGGACAGGGCGTGGTGAAGCTTTCTTT

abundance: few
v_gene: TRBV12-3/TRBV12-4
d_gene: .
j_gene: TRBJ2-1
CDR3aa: CASSSSSADRSDSYNEQFF
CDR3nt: TGTGCCAGCAGTTCATCATCAGCCGACAGATCTGACTCCTACAATGAGCAGTTCTTC

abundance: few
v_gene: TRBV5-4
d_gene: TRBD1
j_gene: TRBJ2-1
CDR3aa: CASSMGQGVYNEQFF
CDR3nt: TGTGCCAGCAGCATGGGACAGGGGGTCTACAATGAGCAGTTCTTC

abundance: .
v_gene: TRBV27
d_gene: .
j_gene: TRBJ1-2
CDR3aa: CASSYATADYGYTF
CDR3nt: TGTGCCAGCAGTTATGCAACCGCGGACTATGGCTACACCTTC

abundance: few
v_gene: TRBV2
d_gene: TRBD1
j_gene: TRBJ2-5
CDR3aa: CATPTGGYQETQYF
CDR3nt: TGTGCCACCCCGACAGGGGGTTACCAAGAGACCCAGTACTTC

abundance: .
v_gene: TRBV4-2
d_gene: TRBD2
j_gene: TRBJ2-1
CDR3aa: CASSQSIRAGGYNEQFF
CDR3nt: TGTGCCAGCAGCCAAAGCATACGGGCGGGGGGTTACAATGAGCAGTTCTTC

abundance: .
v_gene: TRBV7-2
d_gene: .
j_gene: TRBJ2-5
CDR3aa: CASSQSGRLYNEQYF
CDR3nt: TGTGCCAGCAGCCAATCGGGACGCCTGTACAATGAGCAGTACTTC

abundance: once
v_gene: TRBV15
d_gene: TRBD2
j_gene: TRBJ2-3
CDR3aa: CATEGLGGTDTQYF
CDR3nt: TGTGCCACCGAGGGACTAGGAGGCACAGATACGCAGTATTTT